A single TCR beta chain is shown here with its context. As yet, its antigen is unknown. These data come from a study of cytomegalovirus exposure and HLA in healthy donors. Study findings and constraints: The dataset shows that most TCR sequences were rare, while some public TCRs occurred in many donors. For TCR beta chains, V- and J-gene trimming was later linked to a missense DCLRE1C variant. Prediction of most subjects' HLA-A and HLA-B alleles by TCR beta sequences was reportedly accurate. Presence/absence analyses rested on an assumption that sequencing depth was roughly uniform across donors.

The PCR used 60 Vbeta and 13 Jbeta primers. The protocol was immunoSEQ multiplex PCR, while the TCRdb copy is restricted to in-frame clones and leaves out a portion. The sample shows 220,000 or so clones, and about 1% sits with its ten largest clones. The CDR3 extends over 13 amino acids. V was shortened by 4 bases and J by 5 bases, with 9 bases between the two germline ends. Germline lookup yields CDR1 MNHEY and CDR2 SMNVEV (reference sequence). Sequencing was performed on PBMCs. The TCR sequence derives from a girl aged 2-15 years in good health and CMV-seropositive. The V and J genes are TRBV27 and TRBJ1-5; D unclear. CDR3 nucleotides: TGTGCCAGCAGTTATGGAGACCATCAGCCCCAGCATTTT. Protein product: CASSYGDHQPQHF.